The TCR beta chain described here comes from a study of OX40 agonist ivuxolimab in advanced cancers. In the study overall: Ivuxolimab was a fully human IgG2 agonistic monoclonal antibody targeting the costimulatory receptor OX40 (CD134). Intravenous ivuxolimab was administered to patients every 2 weeks at six dose levels: 0.01, 0.1, 0.3, 1.5, 3 and 10 mg/kg. Among the roughly 52 dose-escalation patients, around 19 had hepatocellular carcinoma, around 15 melanoma, 9 renal cell carcinoma and 9 head and neck cancer. In the dose-escalation cohort, around 80% of patients were male, and the mean age was approximately 60 years with a range of roughly 23 to 90. Prior anti-PD-1, anti-PD-L1 or anti-CTLA-4 therapy was permitted, and checkpoint inhibitors had been received by about 37% of dose-escalation patients. Three dose-escalation patients achieved partial responses, one with hepatocellular carcinoma and two with cutaneous melanoma. The purpose of peripheral TCRbeta sequencing was to test whether ivuxolimab changed TCR sequence diversity and led to clonal T-cell expansion. The paper reports the monotherapy dose-escalation portion (N = 52 patients) of the phase I ivuxolimab trial.

For sequencing of the TCRbeta CDR3 region, genomic DNA was extracted from the sorted cells. TCRbeta CDR3 regions were sequenced using the immunoSEQ Assay. Here the immuneACCESS table is served through TCRdb, limited to in-frame sequences with V and J called. Missing clones are a known gap in these copies; in checked studies unresolved V genes cover under half, and the rest lacks a known reason. The sample records fewer than 65,000 clones, 85% to 90% of which are singletons. 11% of the sample lies in the top ten. A note on this clone: The specificity of this receptor is unknown. Base qualities are not at hand, and no much larger clone is one base apart.

Points the paper makes about the study in general: On average, CD8+ T cells showed more expanded clones than CD4+ T cells after ivuxolimab. Partial responders in the 0.1-3.0 mg/kg groups had among the lowest normalized peripheral clonal expansion, especially among CD8+ T cells. At doses of 0.1 to 3.0 mg/kg, clonal expansion of both CD4+ and CD8+ blood T cells was observed from baseline to week 6. Which antigens the clonally expanded peripheral T cells were specific for was not determined. Low levels of normalized T-cell clonal expansion were also seen in some patients who did not respond.

Including cysteine and phenylalanine, the CDR3 has 13 amino acids. Kept here is only the CDR3 DNA, which spans 39 bases and is read in frame from base 1. The CDR1 and CDR2 encoded by the germline V gene (reference sequence) are SGHNT and YYREEE. V trim: 4 bases; J trim: 3 bases; unmatched bases: 3. The trial excluded patients who had a history of autoimmune disease or were on systemic immunosuppression. Peripheral blood for TCR sequencing was collected from all dose cohorts at baseline, on cycle 4 day 1, and on cycle 7 day 1. Samples were obtained from an open-label, multicenter, first-in-human phase I dose-escalation trial of ivuxolimab. Adults with locally advanced or metastatic melanoma, renal cell, hepatocellular, or head and neck squamous cell carcinoma were enrolled in the trial. Before TCR sequencing, CD4+ T cells and CD8+ T cells were sorted from peripheral blood as separate populations.

Here the sequenced sample was CD4+ or CD8+ T cells sorted from blood, taken in a trial of the OX40 agonist ivuxolimab. The sequence was obtained from an adult with an advanced solid tumor such as melanoma, head and neck, liver or kidney cancer. This receptor chain uses TRBV5-4 and TRBJ2-5; 7 junctional bases match TRBD1. CDR3 sequence: CASSPDREETQYF. The bases are TGTGCCAGCAGCCCCGACAGGGAAGAGACCCAGTACTTC.